This TCR beta chain stems from a study of blood T cell repertoires in COVID-19. This clone was counted a single time. Cohort placement rested on clinical history that participants reported themselves. V lost 6 bases and J lost 2; bases outside the gene matches: 11. The CDR3 totals 16 residues. Germline V gene lookup returns CDR1 SNHLY and CDR2 FYNNEI. The repertoire was sequenced with immunoSEQ multiplex PCR; TCRdb's copy has only in-frame clones and lacks some. The repertoire holds 62,000 or so clones, 80% to 90% seen once, with approximately 4% in the top ten. This rearrangement joins TRBV2 to TRBJ2-3; 7 bases are shared with TRBD1. This TCR was recovered from a woman between 40 and 50 years old with acute COVID-19. Input material: PBMCs or T cells enriched from blood (not recorded which). The CDR3 spells CASRRTGLENTDTQYF. The CDR3 DNA sequence: TGTGCCAGCAGACGGACAGGACTTGAGAACACAGATACGCAGTATTTT.